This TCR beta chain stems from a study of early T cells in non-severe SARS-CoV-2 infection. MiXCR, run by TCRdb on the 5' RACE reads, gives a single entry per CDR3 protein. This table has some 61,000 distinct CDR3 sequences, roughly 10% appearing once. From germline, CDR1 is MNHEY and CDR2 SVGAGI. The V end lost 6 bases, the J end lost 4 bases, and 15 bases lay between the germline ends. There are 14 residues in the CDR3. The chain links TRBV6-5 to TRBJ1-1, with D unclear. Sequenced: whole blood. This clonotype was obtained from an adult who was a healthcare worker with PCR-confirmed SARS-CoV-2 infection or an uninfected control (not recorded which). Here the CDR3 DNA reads TGTGCCAGCAGATTACTCGATAGTTTCACTGAAGCTTTCTTT. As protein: CASRLLDSFTEAFF.